This passage covers 10 T cell receptor beta chains from one sample sequenced in a study of T cells after yellow fever vaccination. TCRdb redid the calling of the 5' RACE reads with MiXCR, one entry per CDR3 protein. The sample includes hundreds of thousands of distinct CDR3 sequences, roughly an eighth of them seen just once. Sequenced here: CD4+ T cells sorted from PBMCs, sampled 15 days after the yellow fever booster vaccination. Receptors originate from a man aged 18-30 years who received the YFV17D yellow fever vaccine.

This clonotype was seen only a few times. This chain uses TRBV18 with TRBJ1-2, with D unresolved. The V end lost 3 bases, the J end lost 2 bases, and 13 bases lay between the germline ends. CDR3 size: 15 residues. Germline V gene data show CDR1 as KGHSH and CDR2 as LQKENI. The CDR3 nucleotides are TGTGCCAGCTCACCCCCCCTCAGGATCAACTATGGCTACACCTTC. This gives the protein CASSPPLRINYGYTF.

This clonotype was seen repeatedly, ten times or more. The V call is TRBV11-2, the J call TRBJ1-6; D is possibly TRBD1 (5 bases). The CDR3 runs 22 residues. Germline CDR1 is SGHAT and CDR2 is FQNNGV. V shed 8 bases and J shed 0 bases, with 32 bases lying between them. The CDR3 sequence is CASGIRQAAGPNLSSYNSPLHF. The CDR3 DNA sequence: TGTGCCAGCGGCATACGCCAGGCGGCAGGGCCAAACCTGAGCTCCTATAATTCACCCCTCCACTTT.

The CDR3 reads CASSLRRSALAGSTDTQYF. In DNA, the CDR3 is TGTGCCAGCAGCTTACGGCGGTCGGCACTAGCGGGAAGCACAGATACGCAGTATTTT. The chain joins TRBV7-2 to TRBJ2-3; 10 nucleotides align to TRBD2. The CDR3 extends over 19 amino acids. The V and J ends lost 2 bases and 0 bases, in that order; junction bases with no gene match: 11. The V gene's germline CDR1 is SGHTA and CDR2 FQGNSA. The full variable domain, completed using reference TRBV7-2 and TRBJ2-3, is GAGVSQSPSNKVTEKGKDVELRCDPISGHTALYWYRQSLGQGLEFLIYFQGNSAPDKSGLPSDRFSAERTGGSVSTLTIQRTQQEDSAVYLCASSLRRSALAGSTDTQYFGPGTRLTVL.

The chain uses TRBV4-2 and TRBJ2-4, with TRBD2 matching 11 bases. Germline assignment: CDR1 LGHNA and CDR2 YNFKEQ. This CDR3 is 15 amino acids long. The junction had 1 base not matched to a gene; V was cut back by 4 bases and J by 2 bases. CDR3 sequence reads: CASSLAGGPKNIQYF. CDR3 DNA sequence: TGTGCCAGCAGCCTAGCGGGGGGGCCCAAAAACATTCAGTACTTC.

This clonotype was seen only a few times. The gene calls are TRBV7-2 and TRBJ1-2; D may be TRBD1 (6 bases). Germline V lookup: CDR1 SGHTA, CDR2 FQGNSA. Trimming took 3 bases from V and 6 from J, leaving 11 bases between them. CDR3 length equals 13 residues. Written as DNA, the CDR3 is TGTGCCAGCAGCTTGGGCAGGGGAAATGGCTACACCTTC. Its translation is CASSLGRGNGYTF.

V gene TRBV7-2 combines with J gene TRBJ2-1; D remains unclear. The germline V gene encodes CDR1 SGHTA and CDR2 FQGNSA. The germline V and J ends were trimmed by 5 bases and 5 bases, with 13 bases remaining between them. CDR3 length: 14 residues. CDR3 sequence: CASSPGFADNEQFF. The CDR3 DNA reads TGTGCCAGCAGCCCAGGCTTTGCGGACAATGAGCAGTTCTTC.

In this sample, this clonotype turned up many times. The rearrangement joins TRBV12-3 or TRBV12-4 to TRBJ2-7; D gene unclear. CDR3 length equals 12 residues. The V end was cut by 0 bases, the J end by 7 bases, with 7 bases between. The CDR3 loop reads CASSLARWEQYF. The CDR3 bases are TGTGCCAGCAGTTTAGCGCGGTGGGAGCAGTACTTC.

This clonotype was seen once. The genes are TRBV12-3 or TRBV12-4 and TRBJ1-5; D might be TRBD1 (5 bases). Trimming took 6 bases from V and 7 from J, leaving 22 bases between them. The CDR3 is 16 residues long. In DNA form, the CDR3 reads TGTGCCAGCAGCACGGGACTCAAGGGACCGGGCCAGCCCCAGCATTTT. Residues: CASSTGLKGPGQPQHF.

This clonotype was picked up a small number of times. This rearrangement joins TRBV4-3 to TRBJ1-3; D not certain. The germline V and J ends were trimmed by 0 bases and 0 bases, with 9 bases remaining between them. CDR1 and CDR2 from the germline V gene are LGHNA and YSLEER. The CDR3 extends over 16 amino acids. The CDR3 protein is CASSQDIKVSGNTIYF. Written as DNA, the CDR3 is TGCGCCAGCAGCCAAGATATAAAGGTCTCTGGAAACACCATATATTTT.

This clonotype was seen a handful of times. This rearrangement joins TRBV7-2 to TRBJ1-5, with 8 nucleotides matching TRBD1. The CDR3 extends over 14 amino acids. The trim removed 5 bases at V and 2 bases at J, leaving 2 bases unmatched. In germline, CDR1 is SGHTA, CDR2 FQGNSA. The CDR3 nucleotides are TGTGCCAGCAGCATGACAGGGGGCAATCAGCCCCAGCATTTT. It yields the protein CASSMTGGNQPQHF.